The clone carrying this T cell receptor (beta chain) was seen a single time. The sample contains more than one DNA sequence encoding this CDR3. Germline V CDR1 and CDR2: MNHNS, SASEGT. The V end was cut by 2 bases, the J end by 1 base, with 8 bases between. This CDR3 comprises 14 residues. CD45RO negativity and positive selection for CCR7 defined naive CD8 cells, a population that excluded terminally differentiated effector memory CD45RA+ cells. This sample stems from a study of shared clonotypes between healthy human individuals. The data were produced by immunoSEQ multiplex PCR, yet TCRdb's version contains in-frame clones alone and is incomplete. There are almost 700,000 clones in the sample; 92% occur only once, and nearly 25% lies in the top ten.

This chain connects TRBV6-1 to TRBJ1-1; tentatively, D is TRBD1 (5 bases). This receptor was identified in a man aged 25-45 years in good health. The sample comprised naive CD8+ T cells sorted from blood. The CDR3: CASSEWGENTEAFF. In DNA, the CDR3 is TGTGCCAGCAGTGAATGGGGGGAGAACACTGAAGCTTTCTTT.